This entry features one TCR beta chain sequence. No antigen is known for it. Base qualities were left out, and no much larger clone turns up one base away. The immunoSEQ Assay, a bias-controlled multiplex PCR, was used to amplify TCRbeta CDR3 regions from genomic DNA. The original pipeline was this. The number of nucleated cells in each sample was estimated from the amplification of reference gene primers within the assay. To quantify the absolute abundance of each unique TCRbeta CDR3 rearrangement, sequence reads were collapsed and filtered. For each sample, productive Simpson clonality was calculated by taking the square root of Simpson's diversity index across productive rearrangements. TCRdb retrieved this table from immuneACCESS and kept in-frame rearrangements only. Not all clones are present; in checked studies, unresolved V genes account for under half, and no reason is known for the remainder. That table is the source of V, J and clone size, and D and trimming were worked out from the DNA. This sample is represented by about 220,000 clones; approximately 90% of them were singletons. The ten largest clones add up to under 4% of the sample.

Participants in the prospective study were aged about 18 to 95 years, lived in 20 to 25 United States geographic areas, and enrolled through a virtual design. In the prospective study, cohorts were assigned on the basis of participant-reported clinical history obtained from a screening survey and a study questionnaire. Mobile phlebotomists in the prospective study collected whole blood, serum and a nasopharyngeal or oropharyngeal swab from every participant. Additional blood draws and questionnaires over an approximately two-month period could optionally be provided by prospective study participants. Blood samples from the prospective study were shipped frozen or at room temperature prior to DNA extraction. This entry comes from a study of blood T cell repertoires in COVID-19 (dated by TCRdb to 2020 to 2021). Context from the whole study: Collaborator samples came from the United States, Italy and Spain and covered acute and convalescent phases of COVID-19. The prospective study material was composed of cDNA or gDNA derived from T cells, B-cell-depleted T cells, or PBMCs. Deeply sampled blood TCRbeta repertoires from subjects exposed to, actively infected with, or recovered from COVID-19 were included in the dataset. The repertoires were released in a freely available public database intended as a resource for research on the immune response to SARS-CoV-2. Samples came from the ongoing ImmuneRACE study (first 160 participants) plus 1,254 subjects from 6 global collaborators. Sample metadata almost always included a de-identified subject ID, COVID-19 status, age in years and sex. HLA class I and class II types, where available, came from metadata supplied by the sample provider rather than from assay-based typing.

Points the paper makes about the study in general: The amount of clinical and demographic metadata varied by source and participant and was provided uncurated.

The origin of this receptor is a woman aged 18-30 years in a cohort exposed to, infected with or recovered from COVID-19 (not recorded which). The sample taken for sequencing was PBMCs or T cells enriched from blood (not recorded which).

DNA sequence: TGTGCCAGCAGCGTAGGTCTAGATAACTATGGCTACACCTTC. The encoded protein is CASSVGLDNYGYTF. The sequence links TRBV9 to TRBJ1-2, with no confident D gene call. The CDR1 and CDR2 encoded by the germline V gene are SGDLS and YYNGEE. V is shortened by 0 bases, J by 1 base, and the region joining them spans 7 bases. The CDR3, from cysteine to phenylalanine, totals 14 residues. Just CDR3 DNA is preserved here, 42 bases in frame from base 1.